The count of the clone carrying this T cell receptor beta chain is one. The target antigen is unknown. The data are from a study of cytomegalovirus exposure and HLA in healthy donors. Findings and caveats of the study: The presence/absence work took it that sequencing depth was about the same across donors. Follow-up analysis seemed to connect common viral pathogens with several of the most significant clusters identified.

Looked up from germline, CDR1 is GTSNPN and CDR2 is SVGIG (reference sequence). Trimming shortened V by 1 base and J by 6 bases, and 8 bases separated the two germline ends. The CDR3 spans 12 residues. The PCR ran on 60 Vbeta and 13 Jbeta primers. TCRdb keeps only in-frame clones here, not all; method: immunoSEQ multiplex PCR. The repertoire has 100,000 or so clones, approximately 69% of them found once; the top ten carry about 3.5%. The clonotype originates from a man aged 25-40 years in good health and CMV-seronegative. The sample consisted of PBMCs. The chain is built from TRBV30 and TRBJ2-3, with no clear D. DNA of the CDR3: TGTGCCTGGAGTGGAGGCCCGGATACGCAGTATTTT. This translates into CAWSGGPDTQYF.